These 21 T cell receptor beta chains were all obtained from the same sample, sequenced in a study of blood T cells in healthy people across ages. Combining a sample-barcoded 5' primer with a J-beta primer mix, a second PCR ran for about 7 to 11 cycles. MiXCR, run by TCRdb on the 5' RACE reads, gives a single entry per CDR3 protein. The sample yields fewer than 750,000 distinct CDR3 sequences, around 50% seen once. What was sequenced was blood. The receptors come from a man older than 75 in good health.

The V and J genes are TRBV6-6 and TRBJ2-7, with 7 bases fitting TRBD1. V dropped 4 bases and J dropped 6; count of bases not matched to a gene: 12. The germline CDR1 and CDR2 sequences are MNHNY and SVGAGI (reference sequence). The CDR3 has 15 residues. Here the CDR3 DNA reads TGTGCCAGCAGTTCCTACAAGACAGGGACGAGCGAGCAGTACTTC. This gives the protein CASSSYKTGTSEQYF.

As to this clonotype: A much more abundant neighbour one base away suggests this may be a read error. The DNA of the CDR3 is TGTGCCAGCAGGCGGGACGTAAGTAGGGCGGCAGATACGCAGTATTTT. Translating it yields CASRRDVSRAADTQYF. The rearrangement links TRBV6-5 to TRBJ2-3, with D possibly matching TRBD2 (6 bases). In germline, CDR1 is MNHEY, CDR2 SVGAGI. There are 16 residues in the CDR3. Trimming shortened V by 6 bases and J by 4 bases, and 20 bases separated the two germline ends.

This chain connects TRBV5-1 to TRBJ1-1; no firm D call. Trimming took 0 bases from V and 0 from J, leaving 12 bases between them. The V gene's germline CDR1 is SGHRS and CDR2 YFSETQ. The CDR3 runs to 16 residues. The CDR3 DNA reads as TGCGCCAGCAGCTTGGAAGCCATACCCATGAACACTGAAGCTTTCTTT. It yields the protein CASSLEAIPMNTEAFF.

This clonotype came up a few times. The chain carries TRBV7-2 and TRBJ2-3; no clear D. This CDR3 comprises 14 residues. Trimming shortened V by 4 bases and J by 0 bases, and 8 bases separated the two germline ends. Looked up from germline, CDR1 is SGHTA and CDR2 is FQGNSA. The CDR3 reads CASSSRLSTDTQYF. DNA of the CDR3: TGTGCCAGCAGCTCCCGACTGAGCACAGATACGCAGTATTTT.

The chain couples TRBV29-1 to TRBJ1-1; D is possibly TRBD1 (6 bases). The germline V and J ends were trimmed by 6 bases and 5 bases, with 19 bases remaining between them. The CDR3 spans 14 residues. Germline V gene data show CDR1 as SQVTM and CDR2 as ANQGSEA. Written as DNA, the CDR3 is TGCAGCGTCTCCCCGCAGGGAGGGGGAACTGAAGCTTTCTTT. This gives the protein CSVSPQGGGTEAFF.

The chain recombines TRBV2 with TRBJ2-5; 7 bases agree with TRBD1. V lost 4 bases to trimming and J lost 5 bases; unmatched junction nucleotides: 7. Looked up from germline, CDR1 is SNHLY and CDR2 is FYNNEI. CDR3 size: 14 residues. This CDR3 is CASSGEGAWETQYF. CDR3 coding DNA: TGTGCCAGCAGTGGTGAGGGGGCTTGGGAGACCCAGTACTTC.

The rearrangement links TRBV11-2 to TRBJ2-1; 10 nucleotides align to TRBD1. The V gene's germline CDR1 is SGHAT and CDR2 FQNNGV. The V segment lost 0 bases and the J segment 8 bases; nucleotides outside the gene matches: 7. The CDR3 length is 16 residues. For the CDR3, the DNA is TGTGCCAGCAGCTTAGACCGGACAGGGGGGGGGGATGAGCAGTTCTTC. Amino acid sequence: CASSLDRTGGGDEQFF.

This chain uses TRBV29-1 with TRBJ1-1, with a weak D call TRBD1 (5 bases). The V gene lost 6 bases and the J gene lost 5 bases, with 16 bases spanning the gap. The CDR3 runs 13 residues. CDR1 is SQVTM, CDR2 ANQGSEA, per germline. DNA for the CDR3: TGCAGCGTAAGCGGGGGGTCTAGTACTGAAGCTTTCTTT. Translating it yields CSVSGGSSTEAFF.

The chain has TRBV5-1 and TRBJ2-5, with TRBD2 identical over 8 bases. CDR1 and CDR2 (germline): SGHRS, YFSETQ. The junction had 6 bases not matched to a gene; V was cut back by 3 bases and J by 5 bases. The CDR3 loop spans 14 amino acids. CDR3 sequence: CASSSPGTRETQYF. The DNA for the CDR3 is TGCGCCAGCAGCTCTCCCGGGACTAGGGAGACCCAGTACTTC.

This chain joins TRBV12-3 or TRBV12-4 and TRBJ2-1; TRBD2 matches 7 bases. The CDR3 is made up of 14 amino acids. J was trimmed by 6 bases and V by 5 bases; bases with no gene match: 7. The chain's CDR3 is CASSPSGIGNEQFF. The CDR3 coding sequence is TGTGCCAGCAGTCCAAGCGGGATCGGCAATGAGCAGTTCTTC.

The chain is built from TRBV21-1 and TRBJ2-5; the table's TRBD2 call for D was not verified on the DNA. TRBV21-1 is flagged as a pseudogene. The CDR3 contains 15 residues. Written as DNA, the CDR3 is TGTGCCAGCAGCCCAGGAGGGACCAAAGGAAAGACCCAGTACTTC. Translating gives CASSPGGTKGKTQYF.

Only a few counts were recorded for this clonotype. The CDR3 protein is CASSRAGGFINEQFF. The CDR3 nucleotides are TGTGCCAGCAGCAGGGCAGGGGGTTTTATCAATGAGCAGTTCTTC. The chain has TRBV6-5 and TRBJ2-1, with 7 bases aligning to TRBD1. The CDR3 sequence is 15 residues long. The germline V gene has CDR1 MNHEY and CDR2 SVGAGI. The J segment lost 6 bases and the V segment lost 6 bases, leaving 11 bases of the junction unmatched.

The chain recombines TRBV27 with TRBJ1-1; 9 positions match TRBD1. The ends lost 3 bases at V and 1 base at J; junction bases unmatched: 9. This CDR3 region has 17 residues. The germline V gene has CDR1 MNHEY and CDR2 SMNVEV (reference sequence). This CDR3 reads CASSLVGTGIGNTEAFF. The CDR3 bases are TGTGCCAGCAGTTTGGTCGGGACAGGGATAGGGAACACTGAAGCTTTCTTT.

The chain joins TRBV5-1 to TRBJ2-1; 12 nucleotides agree with TRBD2. Germline V lookup: CDR1 SGHRS, CDR2 YFSETQ. This CDR3 is built from 15 residues. The V gene end was trimmed by 0 bases and the J gene end by 8 bases; junction bases not matched to a gene: 3. In DNA, the CDR3 is TGCGCCAGCAGCTTGGAGCTAGCGGGGGGGCATGAGCAGTTCTTC. Protein product: CASSLELAGGHEQFF.

This clonotype was detected once. The chain links TRBV5-1 to TRBJ2-1, with D unclear. V lost 0 bases and J lost 0, with 7 bases in between. CDR1 and CDR2 (germline): SGHRS, YFSETQ. CDR3 size: 15 residues. In nucleotides, the CDR3 is TGCGCCAGCAGCTTGGTTTTTGGCTCCTACAATGAGCAGTTCTTC. It specifies CASSLVFGSYNEQFF.

V is TRBV28 and J is TRBJ2-5; 9 positions match TRBD1. This CDR3 is 16 amino acids long. V lost 3 bases to trimming and J lost 4 bases; unmatched junction nucleotides: 9. CDR1 and CDR2 from the germline V gene are MDHEN and SYDVKM. CDR3 nucleotide sequence: TGTGCCAGCAGTTTCCGAGGGACAGGGTACCCAGAGACCCAGTACTTC. Protein: CASSFRGTGYPETQYF.

This clonotype was seen a handful of times. The J gene is TRBJ2-7, the V gene TRBV7-2, with D possibly being TRBD2 (5 bases). V shed 4 bases and J shed 2 bases, with 15 bases lying between them. Germline lookup yields CDR1 SGHTA and CDR2 FQGNSA. The CDR3 totals 15 residues. The DNA of the CDR3 is TGTGCCAGCAGCTCCCAGCGTGGAGGTACCTACGAGCAGTACTTC. As protein: CASSSQRGGTYEQYF.

This chain links TRBV27 with TRBJ2-7, with TRBD1 as a possible D gene (6 bases). The V end was cut by 5 bases, the J end by 6 bases, with 17 bases between. The germline CDR1 and CDR2 sequences are MNHEY and SMNVEV (reference sequence). There are 14 residues in the CDR3. CDR3 in DNA: TGTGCCAGCAGTCCGAGCGGACAGATATGCGAGCAGTACTTC. Amino acids: CASSPSGQICEQYF.

The chain joins TRBV2 to TRBJ2-5; D remains ambiguous. The V end lost 5 bases, the J end lost 3 bases, and 16 bases lay between the germline ends. Per the germline V gene, CDR1 is SNHLY and CDR2 is FYNNEI. This CDR3 contains 15 residues. The CDR3 bases are TGTGCCAGCAGTATCTACAGTGGAGCTAAAGAGACCCAGTACTTC. As protein: CASSIYSGAKETQYF.

The rearrangement links TRBV5-1 to TRBJ2-3, with TRBD2 matching over 12 bases. CDR3 length: 17 residues. Germline trimming cut 4 bases from V and 1 base from J; bases unmatched to any gene: 7. The germline V gene has CDR1 SGHRS and CDR2 YFSETQ. Written as DNA, the CDR3 is TGCGCCAGCAGCACGAGACTAGCGGGAGTTCGCACAGATACGCAGTATTTT. Its protein is CASSTRLAGVRTDTQYF.

This clonotype turned up a few times. This rearrangement joins TRBV12-3 or TRBV12-4 to TRBJ2-3; D might be TRBD2 (7 bases). The CDR3 runs 15 residues. V was cut by 3 bases and J by 3 bases, with 13 bases left in between. CDR3 nucleotide sequence: TGTGCCAGCAGTTTGCGGGGGCAAGGGACAGATACGCAGTATTTT. It is translated as CASSLRGQGTDTQYF.